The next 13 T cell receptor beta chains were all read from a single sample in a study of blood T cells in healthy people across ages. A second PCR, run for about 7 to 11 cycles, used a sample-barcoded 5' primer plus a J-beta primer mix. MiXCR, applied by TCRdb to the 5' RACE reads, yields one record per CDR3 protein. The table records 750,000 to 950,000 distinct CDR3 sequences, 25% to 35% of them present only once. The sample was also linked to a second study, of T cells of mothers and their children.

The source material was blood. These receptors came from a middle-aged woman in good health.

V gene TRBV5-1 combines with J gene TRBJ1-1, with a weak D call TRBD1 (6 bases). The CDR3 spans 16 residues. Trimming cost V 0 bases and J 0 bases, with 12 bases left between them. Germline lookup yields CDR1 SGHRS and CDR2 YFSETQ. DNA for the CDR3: TGCGCCAGCAGCTTGGGGCCGACAGGCGTGAACACTGAAGCTTTCTTT. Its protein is CASSLGPTGVNTEAFF.

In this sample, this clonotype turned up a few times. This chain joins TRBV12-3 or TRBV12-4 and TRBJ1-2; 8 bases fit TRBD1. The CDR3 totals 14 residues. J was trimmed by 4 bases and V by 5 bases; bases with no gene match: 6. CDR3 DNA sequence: TGTGCCAGCAGTCTACGCAGGGGGCTCTATGGCTACACCTTC. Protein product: CASSLRRGLYGYTF.

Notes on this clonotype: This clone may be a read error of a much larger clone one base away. The CDR3: CSARTGFNSYGQYF. DNA of the CDR3: TGCAGTGCTAGGACAGGATTCAACTCCTACGGGCAGTACTTC. The chain employs TRBV20-1 and TRBJ2-4; a weak D match, TRBD1 (6 bases). Germline V gene sequence: CDR1 DFQATT, CDR2 SNEGSKA (reference sequence). The CDR3 is 14 residues long. The V gene lost 3 bases and the J gene lost 13 bases, with 22 bases spanning the gap.

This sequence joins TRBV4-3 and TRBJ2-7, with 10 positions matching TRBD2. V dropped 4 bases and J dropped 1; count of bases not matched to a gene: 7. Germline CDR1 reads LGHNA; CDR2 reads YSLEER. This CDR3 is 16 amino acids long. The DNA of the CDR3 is TGCGCCAGCAGCCCAGTAACTAGCGGGGTATCCTACGAGCAGTACTTC. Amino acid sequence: CASSPVTSGVSYEQYF.

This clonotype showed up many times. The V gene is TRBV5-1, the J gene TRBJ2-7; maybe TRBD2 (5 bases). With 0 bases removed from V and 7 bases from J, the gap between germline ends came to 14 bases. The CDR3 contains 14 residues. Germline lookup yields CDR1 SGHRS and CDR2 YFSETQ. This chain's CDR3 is CASSLGGSPGEQYF. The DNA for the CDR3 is TGCGCCAGCAGCTTGGGAGGTTCCCCGGGGGAGCAGTACTTC.

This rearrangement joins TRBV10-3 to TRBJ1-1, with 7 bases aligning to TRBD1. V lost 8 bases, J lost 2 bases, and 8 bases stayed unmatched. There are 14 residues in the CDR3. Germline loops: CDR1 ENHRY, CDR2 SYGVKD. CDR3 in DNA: TGTGCCATCTCCTTACAGGGGTCCAACACTGAAGCTTTCTTT. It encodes CAISLQGSNTEAFF.

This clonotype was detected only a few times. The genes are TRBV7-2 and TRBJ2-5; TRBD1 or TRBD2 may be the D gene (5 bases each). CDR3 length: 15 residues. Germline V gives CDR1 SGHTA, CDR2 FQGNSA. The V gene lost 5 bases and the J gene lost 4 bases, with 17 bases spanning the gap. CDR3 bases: TGTGCCAGCAGCCGTACAGGAGGTCCCTTAGAGACCCAGTACTTC. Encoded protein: CASSRTGGPLETQYF.

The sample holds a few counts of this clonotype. In DNA form, the CDR3 reads TGTGCCACCGAGACAGGGACAGATACGCAGTATTTT. This sequence encodes CATETGTDTQYF. The chain combines TRBV7-9 with TRBJ2-3; 7 bases are shared with TRBD1. The CDR3 length is 12 residues. With 10 bases clipped from V and 3 bases from J, the junction kept 4 bases outside the gene matches. Germline V gene data show CDR1 as SEHNR and CDR2 as FQNEAQ (reference sequence).

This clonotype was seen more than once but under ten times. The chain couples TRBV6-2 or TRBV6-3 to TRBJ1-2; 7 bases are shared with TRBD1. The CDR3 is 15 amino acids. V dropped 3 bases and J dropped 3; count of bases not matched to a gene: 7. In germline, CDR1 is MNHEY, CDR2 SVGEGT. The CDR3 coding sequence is TGTGCCAGCAGTTATGTGGACAGGACCTACTATGGCTACACCTTC. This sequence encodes CASSYVDRTYYGYTF.

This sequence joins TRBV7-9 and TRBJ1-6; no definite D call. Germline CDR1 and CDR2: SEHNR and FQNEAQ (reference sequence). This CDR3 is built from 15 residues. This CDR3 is CAIDLGSSYNSPLHF. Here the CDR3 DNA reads TGTGCTATAGATTTGGGGAGCTCCTATAATTCACCCCTCCACTTT.

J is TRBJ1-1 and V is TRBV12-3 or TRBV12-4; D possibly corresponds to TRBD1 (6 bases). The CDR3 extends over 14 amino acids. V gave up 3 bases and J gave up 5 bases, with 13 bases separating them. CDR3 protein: CASSFQGRGTEAFF. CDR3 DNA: TGTGCCAGCAGTTTTCAGGGGCGCGGGACTGAAGCTTTCTTT.

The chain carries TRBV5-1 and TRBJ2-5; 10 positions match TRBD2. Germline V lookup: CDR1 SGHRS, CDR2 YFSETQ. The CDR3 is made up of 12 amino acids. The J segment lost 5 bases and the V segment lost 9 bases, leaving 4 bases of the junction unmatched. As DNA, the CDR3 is TGCGCCACCAGGACTAGCGGCGAGACCCAGTACTTC. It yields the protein CATRTSGETQYF. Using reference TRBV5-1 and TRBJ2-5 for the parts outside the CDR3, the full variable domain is KAGVTQTPRYLIKTRGQQVTLSCSPISGHRSVSWYQQTPGQGLQFLFEYFSETQRNKGNFPGRFSGRQFSNSRSEMNVSTLELGDSALYLCATRTSGETQYFGPGTRLLVL.

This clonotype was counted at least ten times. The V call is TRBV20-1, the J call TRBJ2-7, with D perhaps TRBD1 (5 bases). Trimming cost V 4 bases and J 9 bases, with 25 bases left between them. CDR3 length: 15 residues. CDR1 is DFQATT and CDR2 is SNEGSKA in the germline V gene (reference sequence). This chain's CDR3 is CSATPPTGVAFGQYF. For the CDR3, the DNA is TGCAGTGCTACCCCTCCTACAGGAGTAGCTTTCGGGCAGTACTTC.